This T cell receptor (beta chain) was documented in a study of tissue T cells after allogeneic stem cell transplantation (dated by TCRdb to 2022 to 2024). Study-wide context: If a tissue had multiple samples, a pathologist reviewed H&E sections so that samples with histologically apparent lymphocytes got priority for sequencing. TCR beta repertoires were profiled across many tissues obtained from research autopsies of patients with and without GVHD, as well as in mouse models of GVHD. The human arm was a prospective observational study without blinding or randomization.

The method was the immunoSEQ multiplex PCR assay. Adaptive Biotechnologies performed TCRbeta CDR3 sequencing at survey depth and reported CDR3 sequences, V/J genes, productive frequency, and template counts. Amplification of TCR beta CDR3 regions started from genomic DNA instead of RNA. In the paper's pipeline: Jensen-Shannon divergence served to quantify pairwise repertoire overlap between tissues, with 0 meaning identical and 1 meaning complete divergence. Tissues were clustered by single-linkage agglomerative hierarchical clustering of pairwise JSD values and displayed as dendrograms. GLIPH2 was run on all patient samples with simulation_depth 1000, kmer_min_depth 3, cdr3_length_cutoff 8, keeping groups with more than two unique CDR3s. In a standardized tissue-overlap score, Jaccard GLIPH-group overlap across patients was extrapolated to a standard repertoire size of 1000 clones. To look at how diversity was associated with clinical or experimental variables, linear mixed-effect models were used, with tissue treated as a fixed effect and individual treated as a random effect. TCRdb provides this immuneACCESS table in a form limited to in-frame rearrangements. Some clones are lacking; in checked studies, under half of them reflect an unresolved V gene, and why the rest are absent is not known. The V and J calls and the clone size are those of that table, but D and trimming were determined from the DNA. For this sample there are about 6,300 clones; around 70% appear just once. The leading ten clones occupy more than 6.5% of the sample.

Paper-wide results and their limitations: Blood and spleen T cells captured only a limited portion of the TCR repertoire detected in tissues, in both patients and mice. The patient cohort was small and clinically heterogeneous, and sampling depth was acknowledged as a limitation. Only a few T cell clones appeared in more than one patient, yet motif-based clustering showed tissue-specific repertoire signatures that were shared between patients. No blood samples were available from the non-GVHD comparator patients. Within patients, how anatomically similar tissues were was a major factor shaping TCR repertoire composition, regardless of disease or transplant status. The study did not determine which tissue TCRs were alloreactive or antigen-specific, and some clones might have been persisting host cells.

There are a few counts of this clone. It has no known antigen specificity. No clone much larger than this one lies a single base away; base qualities are absent. From the cysteine up to the phenylalanine, the CDR3 has a length of 13 residues. CDR3 DNA only is kept here, 39 bases in frame from base 1. The germline V gene provides CDR1 SGHTA and CDR2 FQGNSA. The V end loses 10 bases and the J end loses 6 bases, and a stretch of 16 bases separates them. What the time point label conveys for this sample: human tissue collected at research (rapid) autopsy. Three non-HCT comparator patients with other cancers, having at least five GI tract samples and no known GI disease at death, were selected retrospectively. After a median post-mortem interval of roughly 8.9 hours, the autopsy tissues collected included GI sites spanning esophagus to rectum, along with liver, skin and lymphoid organs including spleen. Each autopsy specimen was bisected, with one portion flash-frozen in liquid nitrogen and the remainder formalin-fixed, and the outer muscle layers of GI specimens were removed. To extract genomic DNA from frozen tissues, either the Mag-Bind Blood & Tissue DNA HDQ 96 Kit on a Chemagic 360 or the DNeasy Blood & Tissue Kit was used. Because of concern about red blood cell contamination, the extracted DNA went through further purification with the Genomic DNA Clean & Concentrator-25 kit.

Sequencing was performed on tissue from the rectum, taken at autopsy. The sequence was obtained from a woman aged 18 to 49 with breast cancer. This chain is built from TRBV7-2 and TRBJ2-1; a tentative D match to TRBD2 spans 6 bases. The DNA sequence follows: TGTGCCACCCAGGAGGGGCCATCCAATGAGCAGTTCTTC. It translates to CATQEGPSNEQFF.